Below are 25 T cell receptor beta chains sequenced from a single sample in a study of T cells in Graves' hyperthyroidism and ophthalmopathy (dated by TCRdb to about 2019). The library was made by multiplex PCR. TCRdb lists the instrument as Illumina HiSeq 2000. TCR beta CDR3 regions were amplified from RNA transcripts. A first-round RT-PCR of the TCR CDR3 used the HTBI primer set with the Qiagen OneStep RT-PCR kit. TCRdb itself trimmed the public reads at Q25 with fastp, ran MiXCR and retained productive beta chains. Entries that share a CDR3 protein sequence are merged under the most common genes and DNA. This sample gives approximately 510,000 distinct CDR3 sequences in total; approximately 49% of them show up just once. About two fifths of the sample goes to the ten largest clones. The sequencing input was peripheral blood or thyroid tissue (not recorded which). The receptor source for this set is an adult woman with Graves' disease, either hyperthyroidism or ophthalmopathy (not recorded which).

The CDR3 loop is CASNGQPAVNTEAFF. In DNA form, the CDR3 reads TGTGCCAGTAATGGACAGCCAGCCGTGAACACTGAAGCTTTCTTT. The V and J genes are TRBV19 and TRBJ1-1, with D maybe TRBD1 (6 bases). The V gene lost 7 bases and the J gene lost 0 bases, with 15 bases spanning the gap. The CDR3 has 15 residues. Germline CDR1 and CDR2: LNHDA and SQIVND (reference sequence).

This clonotype was seen ten or more times. The chain uses TRBV29-1 and TRBJ2-7; TRBD1 aligns across 7 bases. The CDR3 extends over 14 amino acids. CDR1 is SQVTM and CDR2 is ANQGSEA in the germline V gene. V was clipped by 6 bases and J by 7 bases; unmatched bases: 15. CDR3 nucleotides: TGCAGCGTCGCCAGTGACAGGGCCGTGGGGGAGCAGTACTTC. Its protein product is CSVASDRAVGEQYF.

The rearrangement joins TRBV10-3 to TRBJ1-1; weak D call: TRBD1 (5 bases). The CDR3 loop spans 17 amino acids. Per the germline V gene, CDR1 is ENHRY and CDR2 is SYGVKD. With 3 bases removed from V and 1 base from J, the gap between germline ends came to 18 bases. The CDR3 DNA reads TGTGCCATCAGTGACTCTTTTCCCGGGACGAAGAACACTGAAGCTTTCTTT. This gives the protein CAISDSFPGTKNTEAFF.

About this clonotype: Given a much more abundant clone one base away, this may be a read error. V is TRBV5-1 and J is TRBJ2-7; 7 nucleotides line up with TRBD1. Germline V gene data show CDR1 as SGHRS and CDR2 as YFSETQ. The CDR3 loop spans 16 amino acids. In nucleotides, the CDR3 is TGCGCCAGCAGCTTTTTGGCCGGGACAGTTTCCTACGAGCAGTCCTTC. Encoded protein: CASSFLAGTVSYEQSF.

The chain combines TRBV20-1 with TRBJ2-7, with a possible D match to TRBD2 (6 bases). The CDR3 is 15 amino acids. CDR1 DFQATT and CDR2 SNEGSKA come from the germline V gene (reference sequence). Trimming shortened V by 1 base and J by 3 bases, and 16 bases separated the two germline ends. The CDR3: CSARAGRLPVYEQYF. The CDR3 region has the DNA TGCAGTGCTAGAGCCGGGAGACTTCCAGTCTACGAGCAGTACTTC.

This clonotype appeared a few times. CDR3 DNA: TGCAGTGCTAGAGATACTAGCGGGAGCCCCTACGAGCAGTACTTC. Its translation: CSARDTSGSPYEQYF. The rearrangement links TRBV20-1 to TRBJ2-7; 11 nucleotides align to TRBD2. V was clipped by 0 bases and J by 2 bases; unmatched bases: 3. Germline V gives CDR1 DFQATT, CDR2 SNEGSKA (reference sequence). The CDR3 spans 15 residues.

The CDR3 coding sequence is TGTGCCAGCAGTGGGCGGAAACTGTTTTTT. Protein: CASSGRKLFF. The chain uses TRBV25-1 and TRBJ1-4; no clear D. The CDR3 totals 10 residues. Looked up from germline, CDR1 is MGHDK and CDR2 is SYGVNS. V was cut by 4 bases and J by 11 bases, with 5 bases left in between.

V and J are TRBV29-1 and TRBJ1-6; D uncertain. This CDR3 is built from 13 residues. CDR1 is SQVTM and CDR2 is ANQGSEA in the germline V gene. Trimming took 6 bases from V and 5 from J, leaving 11 bases between them. This chain's CDR3 is CSVLDGDNSPLHF. In nucleotides, the CDR3 is TGCAGCGTCCTAGACGGAGATAATTCACCCCTCCACTTT.

This clonotype has a count of ten or more. The genes are TRBV6-6 and TRBJ1-2; D remains unclear. Looked up from germline, CDR1 is MNHNY and CDR2 is SVGAGI (reference sequence). V lost 5 bases, J lost 5 bases, and 18 bases lay in between. The CDR3 length is 15 residues. CDR3 coding DNA: TGTGCCAGCAGTGAAGTTCCCAGTCAGAATTATGGCTACACCTTC. Translating it yields CASSEVPSQNYGYTF.

As for this clonotype: A much larger clone lies one base from this, so it may be a read error. The V gene is TRBV15, the J gene TRBJ2-6, with D hard to call. The CDR3 has 15 amino acids. The V gene's germline CDR1 is LNHNV and CDR2 YYDKDF (reference sequence). Trimming stripped 0 bases from V and 12 bases from J, with 15 bases between. The CDR3 loop is CATSRESGRDLVLTF. Written as DNA, the CDR3 is TGTGCCACCAGCAGAGAATCGGGTAGAGATCTCGTCCTGACTTTC.

This clonotype was observed at least ten times. The rearrangement joins TRBV2 to TRBJ1-1; tentative D call: TRBD1 (5 bases). V was pared by 2 bases and J by 5 bases, with 12 bases between. The germline V gene encodes CDR1 SNHLY and CDR2 FYNNEI. This CDR3 comprises 14 residues. This chain's CDR3 is CASSEWRGRTEAFF. CDR3 nucleotides: TGTGCCAGCAGTGAATGGAGGGGTAGAACTGAAGCTTTCTTT.

Worth noting for this clonotype: A much larger clone differs by one base, so this may be a read error. The chain is built from TRBV13 and TRBJ2-7; 8 nucleotides match TRBD2. CDR1 PRHDT and CDR2 FYEKMQ come from the germline V gene (reference sequence). The CDR3 is 15 amino acids. CDR3 region: CASSVGGGGTYEQYF. CDR3 bases: TGTGCCAGCAGCGTAGGCGGCGGGGGGACCTACGAGCAGTACTTC. Full variable domain (remainder filled in from reference TRBV13 and TRBJ2-7): AAGVIQSPRHLIKEKRETATLKCYPIPRHDTVYWYQQGPGQDPQFLISFYEKMQSDKGSIPDRFSAQQFSDYHSELNMSSLELGDSALYFCASSVGGGGTYEQYFGPGTRLTVT.

This clonotype was counted many times. The CDR3 DNA reads TGTGCCAGCAGTTTCGGGGGCAGGGGGTATAATTCACCCCTCCACTTT. It yields the protein CASSFGGRGYNSPLHF. The rearrangement uses TRBV12-3 or TRBV12-4 and TRBJ1-6; TRBD1 matches 7 bases. The J segment lost 4 bases and the V segment lost 3 bases, leaving 6 bases of the junction unmatched. The CDR3 extends over 16 amino acids.

This rearrangement joins TRBV7-9 to TRBJ2-5; 9 nucleotides agree with TRBD2. The germline gives CDR1 SEHNR, CDR2 FQNEAQ (reference sequence). The CDR3 runs 15 residues. The trim removed 6 bases at V and 2 bases at J, leaving 7 bases unmatched. This chain's CDR3 is CASSRSGRLQETQYF. In nucleotides, the CDR3 is TGTGCCAGCAGTCGAAGCGGGAGGCTGCAAGAGACCCAGTACTTC.

This clonotype has a handful of counts. The chain links TRBV10-3 to TRBJ1-1; D gene uncertain. The ends were cut back, 4 bases at V and 10 bases at J, with 13 bases in the middle. The CDR3 is 12 amino acids. The germline V gene encodes CDR1 ENHRY and CDR2 SYGVKD. CDR3 bases: TGTGCCATCAGTGGATCAGTCGGGCTAGCTTTCTTT. Protein: CAISGSVGLAFF.

In this sample, this clonotype turned up a few times. The V call is TRBV20-1, the J call TRBJ2-3; 10 bases fit TRBD2. The CDR3 loop spans 15 amino acids. With V trimmed by 1 base and J by 2 bases, 3 bases remained unmatched. CDR1 is DFQATT and CDR2 is SNEGSKA in the germline V gene (reference sequence). This CDR3 is CSARGLAGPTDTQYF. CDR3 in DNA: TGCAGTGCTAGAGGACTAGCGGGCCCCACAGATACGCAGTATTTT.

This clonotype was detected ten times or more. The rearrangement joins TRBV15 to TRBJ2-5; D assignment may be TRBD1 or TRBD2 (6 bases each). V lost 7 bases, J lost 5 bases, and 14 bases lay in between. The V gene's germline CDR1 is LNHNV and CDR2 YYDKDF (reference sequence). The length of the CDR3 is 13 residues. The CDR3 nucleotides read TGTGCCACCACCCGAGAGGGGGGTGAGACCCAGTACTTC. Protein product: CATTREGGETQYF.

V and J are TRBV10-3 and TRBJ1-1; TRBD1 might be the D (5 bases). The CDR3 spans 14 residues. The germline gives CDR1 ENHRY, CDR2 SYGVKD. V dropped 4 bases and J dropped 4 bases, with 13 bases sitting between them. For the CDR3, the DNA is TGTGCCATCAGTGGCACAGGTTCCGGCACTGAAGCTTTCTTT. It specifies CAISGTGSGTEAFF.

There are a few counts of this clonotype. The chain combines TRBV12-3 or TRBV12-4 with TRBJ2-5; 7 bases match TRBD2. Unmatched junction bases numbered 23, after V lost 2 bases and J lost 5 bases. This CDR3 contains 20 residues. The CDR3 coding sequence is TGTGCCAGCAGTTTAACCTCTCCCCCACTAGCGCTCGGCGGTTGGGAGACCCAGTACTTC. It codes for CASSLTSPPLALGGWETQYF.

This clonotype was counted between two and nine times. The chain combines TRBV6-1 with TRBJ1-5; D not certain. The CDR3 runs 16 residues. Germline CDR1 MNHNS, CDR2 SASEGT. V shed 0 bases and J shed 6 bases, with 15 bases lying between them. CDR3 residues: CASSEAQASGRQPQHF. CDR3 bases: TGTGCCAGCAGTGAAGCGCAGGCGTCTGGGCGTCAGCCCCAGCATTTT.

This chain joins TRBV20-1 and TRBJ1-2; 9 bases match TRBD1. Unmatched junction bases numbered 6, after V lost 5 bases and J lost 2 bases. Germline values: CDR1 DFQATT, CDR2 SNEGSKA (reference sequence). This CDR3 is 14 amino acids long. CDR3 coding DNA: TGCAGTGCTCCAAAACAGGGGGCCAACTATGGCTACACCTTC. Its protein is CSAPKQGANYGYTF.

This clonotype was observed many times. This sequence joins TRBV4-2 and TRBJ2-5; 9 positions match TRBD2. V dropped 5 bases and J dropped 1; count of bases not matched to a gene: 5. Germline CDR1 and CDR2: LGHNA and YNFKEQ. The CDR3 runs to 15 residues. CDR3 sequence (DNA): TGTGCCAGCAGCGGGGTAGCGGGGGTCCAAGAGACCCAGTACTTC. Translated, it gives CASSGVAGVQETQYF.

V usage is TRBV9 and J usage is TRBJ2-7; D is unresolved. This CDR3 contains 16 residues. The germline V gene encodes CDR1 SGDLS and CDR2 YYNGEE. V was pared by 0 bases and J by 5 bases, with 18 bases between. CDR3 amino acids: CASSVEEGFFSNEQYF. CDR3 DNA: TGTGCCAGCAGCGTAGAGGAAGGCTTCTTCAGCAACGAGCAGTACTTC.

As concerns this clonotype: One end of the junction varies from germline; a read error may be responsible. The rearrangement links TRBV7-7 to TRBJ2-2; 11 bases map to TRBD2. The CDR3 sequence is 16 residues long. Germline V gives CDR1 SSHAT, CDR2 FNYEAQ (reference sequence). The CDR3 DNA reads TGTGCTAGCAGCCGACATAGCGGGAGGGGTACCGGGGAGCTGTTTTTT. This translates into CASSRHSGRGTGELFF.

Comment on this clonotype: A read error may account for a junction end that differs from germline. The J gene is TRBJ2-6, the V gene TRBV7-2; D uncertain. CDR3 length: 15 residues. Germline CDR1 reads SGHTA; CDR2 reads FQGNSA. The CDR3 is CASSRTEGRAYVLTF. The CDR3 nucleotides read TGTGCCAGCAGCCGGACGGAAGGAAGGGCCTACGTCCTGACTTTC.